The 31 T cell receptor beta chains below were found in one sample sequenced in a study of cytomegalovirus exposure and HLA in healthy donors. Primers included in the PCR were 60 Vbeta and 13 Jbeta primers. The method was immunoSEQ multiplex PCR; TCRdb's version includes in-frame clones alone and lacks a portion of them. The data show about 120,000 clones, roughly 80% seen once. Sequenced input: PBMCs. The receptor set was obtained from a man aged 18 to 30 in good health and CMV-seropositive.

The rearrangement uses TRBV30 and TRBJ2-5; D is uncertain. CDR3 length: 18 residues. V was trimmed by 0 bases and J by 2 bases, leaving 22 bases between them. Germline lookup yields CDR1 GTSNPN and CDR2 SVGIG (reference sequence). In nucleotides, the CDR3 is TGTGCCTGGAGTGTACGAGGTCCCTTGCGCACCCGACAAGAGACCCAGTACTTC. Its protein product is CAWSVRGPLRTRQETQYF.

The V call is TRBV7-2, the J call TRBJ2-1, with 9 bases lining up with TRBD2. V shed 5 bases, J shed 6 bases, and the junction held 5 bases outside the gene matches. The CDR3 sequence is 14 residues long. Germline CDR1 reads SGHTA; CDR2 reads FQGNSA. In nucleotides, the CDR3 is TGTGCCAGCAGCGTGGCGGGGGGGGGCAATGAGCAGTTCTTC. Amino acid sequence: CASSVAGGGNEQFF.

This clone was counted a few times. One end of the junction fails to match germline, which may point to a read error. The rearrangement joins TRBV7-6 to TRBJ1-1; D is unclear. The CDR3 covers 15 residues. Germline lookup yields CDR1 SGHVS and CDR2 FNYEAQ. The CDR3 here is CASSLAYGWDTEAFF. Here the CDR3 DNA reads TGTGCCAGCAGCCTAGCTTACGGGTGGGACACTGAAGCTTTCTTT.

V and J are TRBV7-8 and TRBJ1-1, with a weak D call TRBD1 (6 bases). The CDR3 extends over 18 amino acids. CDR1 and CDR2 (germline): SGHVS, FQNEAQ. Trimming pared 1 base from V and 0 bases from J, leaving 18 bases between. The CDR3 DNA is TGTGCCAGCAGCTTAGTGGGAGGGGGAACACTATTGAACACTGAAGCTTTCTTT. Residues: CASSLVGGGTLLNTEAFF. The full variable domain, rest sourced from reference TRBV7-8 and TRBJ1-1, is GAGVSQSPRYKVAKRGQDVALRCDPISGHVSLFWYQQALGQGPEFLTYFQNEAQLDKSGLPSDRFFAERPEGSVSTLKIQRTQQEDSAVYLCASSLVGGGTLLNTEAFFGQGTRLTVV.

A few counts support this clone. The chain uses TRBV5-4 and TRBJ1-5; 9 positions agree with TRBD1. Germline V gives CDR1 SGHNT, CDR2 YYREEE (reference sequence). Trimming cost V 2 bases and J 6 bases; bases outside gene matches: 6. CDR3 length: 15 amino acids. For the CDR3, the DNA is TGTGCCAGCAGCTTTTGGGACAGGGTGGGTCAGCCCCAGCATTTT. Translated, it gives CASSFWDRVGQPQHF.

The chain employs TRBV6-5 and TRBJ1-1; TRBD1 agrees at 7 bases. The germline V gene has CDR1 MNHEY and CDR2 SVGAGI. V shed 6 bases, J shed 1 base, and the junction held 8 bases outside the gene matches. This CDR3 is built from 15 residues. CDR3 in DNA: TGTGCCAGCAGCGACTGGGGACAGAAGAACACTGAAGCTTTCTTT. Amino acids: CASSDWGQKNTEAFF.

V and J are TRBV9 and TRBJ2-2; 12 nucleotides align to TRBD2. Germline CDR1 and CDR2: SGDLS and YYNGEE. Trimming removed 3 bases from V and 4 bases from J; junction bases left unmatched: 4. The CDR3 runs to 16 residues. Here the CDR3 reads CASSATSGRGTGELFF. The DNA for the CDR3 is TGTGCCAGCAGCGCGACTAGCGGGAGAGGCACCGGGGAGCTGTTTTTT.

The chain has TRBV9 and TRBJ2-2, with D maybe TRBD2 (5 bases). The germline V gene has CDR1 SGDLS and CDR2 YYNGEE. Trimming took 0 bases from V and 7 from J, leaving 16 bases between them. CDR3 length equals 16 residues. In nucleotides, the CDR3 is TGTGCCAGCAGCGTAGATGTGGGAGTCGACGGCGGGGAGCTGTTTTTT. Its protein is CASSVDVGVDGGELFF.

In its sample, this clone was seen a few times. This sequence joins TRBV11-2 and TRBJ1-2; TRBD1 matches at 8 bases. Germline-derived CDR1 and CDR2 are SGHAT and FQNNGV. The CDR3 has 13 residues. V shed 6 bases and J 6 bases; nucleotides not matched to a gene: 6. This chain's CDR3 is CASSPDRGHGYTF. The CDR3 region has the DNA TGTGCCAGCAGTCCAGACAGGGGCCATGGCTACACCTTC.

The chain links TRBV19 to TRBJ1-5; D perhaps matches TRBD1 (6 bases). Looked up from germline, CDR1 is LNHDA and CDR2 is SQIVND (reference sequence). The CDR3 loop spans 17 amino acids. Trimming removed 3 bases from V and 5 bases from J, with 20 bases in between. CDR3 DNA: TGTGCCAGTAGTATGCCCCGTGGAACAGGGTGGGATCAGCCCCAGCATTTT. The encoded protein is CASSMPRGTGWDQPQHF.

This chain links TRBV25-1 with TRBJ2-1, with 7 bases fitting TRBD1. With V trimmed by 5 bases and J by 11 bases, 6 bases remained unmatched. The CDR3 contains 12 residues. Germline-derived CDR1 and CDR2 are MGHDK and SYGVNS. CDR3 region: CASSSGTDKQFF. CDR3 coding DNA: TGTGCCAGCAGTTCCGGGACAGACAAGCAGTTCTTC. Based on the CDR3 plus reference TRBV25-1 and TRBJ2-1, the full variable domain is EADIYQTPRYLVIGTGKKITLECSQTMGHDKMYWYQQDPGMELHLIHYSYGVNSTEKGDLSSESTVSRIRTEHFPLTLESARPSHTSQYLCASSSGTDKQFFGPGTRLTVL.

The V gene is TRBV6-5, the J gene TRBJ1-1, with D possibly matching TRBD1 (5 bases). V was shortened by 8 bases and J by 0 bases, with 16 bases between the two germline ends. Germline values: CDR1 MNHEY, CDR2 SVGAGI. This CDR3 comprises 15 residues. For the CDR3, the DNA is TGTGCCAGCCGGACTTCTGGGGGGGTGAACACTGAAGCTTTCTTT. Amino acids: CASRTSGGVNTEAFF.

V is TRBV27 and J is TRBJ1-2; D is uncertain. The CDR3 has 15 amino acids. V dropped 4 bases and J dropped 3 bases, with 15 bases sitting between them. CDR1 and CDR2 from the germline V gene are MNHEY and SMNVEV (reference sequence). In DNA, the CDR3 is TGTGCCAGCAGTTCGACAACTAGAGGAGACTATGGCTACACCTTC. Translated: CASSSTTRGDYGYTF.

V and J are TRBV6-6 and TRBJ2-5, with D possibly matching TRBD2 (6 bases). TRBJ2-7 explains the end of the DNA better; the J call may be wrong. CDR3 length: 11 residues. Germline loops: CDR1 MNHNY, CDR2 SVGAGI (reference sequence). The chain's CDR3 is CASGGGHEQYF. The DNA of the CDR3 is TGTGCCAGCGGGGGAGGACACGAGCAGTACTTC.

V and J are TRBV4-3 and TRBJ2-1, with 7 bases fitting TRBD1. Germline loops: CDR1 LGHNA, CDR2 YSLEER. The V segment lost 0 bases and the J segment 0 bases; nucleotides outside the gene matches: 5. CDR3 size: 17 residues. The CDR3 reads CASSQEGGQSSYNEQFF. The CDR3 nucleotides read TGCGCCAGCAGCCAAGAAGGGGGACAGAGCTCCTACAATGAGCAGTTCTTC.

The V call is TRBV7-2, the J call TRBJ1-3, with D unresolved. Trimming stripped 4 bases from V and 4 bases from J, with 8 bases between. The CDR3 consists of 13 residues. Germline loops: CDR1 SGHTA, CDR2 FQGNSA. The CDR3 nucleotides are TGTGCCAGCAGCTCCCAGGCGGGAAACACCATATATTTT. Translating gives CASSSQAGNTIYF. Full variable domain (remainder filled in from reference TRBV7-2 and TRBJ1-3): GAGVSQSPSNKVTEKGKDVELRCDPISGHTALYWYRQSLGQGLEFLIYFQGNSAPDKSGLPSDRFSAERTGGSVSTLTIQRTQQEDSAVYLCASSSQAGNTIYFGEGSWLTVV.

The chain has TRBV9 and TRBJ2-3; no clear D gene. The V end was cut by 3 bases, the J end by 4 bases, with 9 bases between. This CDR3 comprises 13 residues. From germline, CDR1 is SGDLS and CDR2 YYNGEE. The CDR3 loop is CASSAPISDTQYF. CDR3 coding DNA: TGTGCCAGCAGCGCCCCCATTTCAGATACGCAGTATTTT.

This clone was picked up a small number of times. The chain is built from TRBV4-3 and TRBJ1-2; the D is unclear. Trimming pared 6 bases from V and 4 bases from J, leaving 15 bases between. Germline CDR1 reads LGHNA; CDR2 reads YSLEER. This CDR3 has 14 residues. The CDR3 reads CASSPRTSFYGYTF. Written as DNA, the CDR3 is TGCGCCAGCAGTCCCCGGACTTCCTTCTATGGCTACACCTTC.

This rearrangement joins TRBV7-8 to TRBJ1-2; 7 bases agree with TRBD1. CDR1 is SGHVS and CDR2 is FQNEAQ in the germline V gene. V shed 5 bases, J shed 4 bases, and the junction held 7 bases outside the gene matches. This CDR3 comprises 14 residues. The CDR3 DNA follows: TGTGCCAGCAGCGGCCCGGGGACAGCCTATGGCTACACCTTC. This encodes CASSGPGTAYGYTF.

The rearrangement links TRBV11-2 to TRBJ1-4; no firm D call. Trimming removed 1 base from V and 8 bases from J, with 11 bases in between. CDR1 and CDR2 from the germline V gene are SGHAT and FQNNGV. The CDR3 runs to 14 residues. CDR3 DNA: TGTGCCAGCAGCTTAGCCTATACTTCGGAAAAACTGTTTTTT. Protein: CASSLAYTSEKLFF.

About this clone: A read error may account for a junction end that differs from germline. The chain couples TRBV7-7 to TRBJ2-5, with TRBD2 identical over 8 bases. This CDR3 spans 15 amino acids. Germline-derived CDR1 and CDR2 are SSHAT and FNYEAQ (reference sequence). As DNA, the CDR3 is TGTGCTAGCAGCTCCGGGGGGGGTGCGTCAGAGACCCAGTACTTC. As protein: CASSSGGGASETQYF.

Comments on this clone: The CDR3 carries no conserved terminal phenylalanine or tryptophan, so it likely arises from a read error. The chain recombines TRBV9 with TRBJ2-3, with TRBD2 identical over 11 bases. Germline V gene sequence: CDR1 SGDLS, CDR2 YYNGEE. This CDR3 is 14 amino acids long. Unmatched junction bases numbered 6, after V lost 8 bases and J lost 4 bases. The CDR3 spells CASRGLADPDTQYS. As DNA, the CDR3 is TGTGCCAGTAGGGGACTAGCGGACCCAGATACGCAGTATTCT.

The V gene is TRBV7-2, the J gene TRBJ1-6, with TRBD1 matching over 9 bases. V lost 5 bases to trimming and J lost 8 bases; unmatched junction nucleotides: 7. The CDR3 has 15 amino acids. The germline V gene encodes CDR1 SGHTA and CDR2 FQGNSA. CDR3 sequence: CASSLGTGWDSPLHF. The CDR3 DNA is TGTGCCAGCAGCCTCGGGACAGGGTGGGATTCACCCCTCCACTTT.

This clone occurred a few times. The rearrangement links TRBV7-2 to TRBJ2-7; D is unclear. Per germline, CDR1 SGHTA and CDR2 FQGNSA. The CDR3 is 11 amino acids. V was cut by 2 bases and J by 6 bases, with 5 bases left in between. The CDR3 sequence is CASSLTGEQYF. DNA for the CDR3: TGTGCCAGCAGCTTAACGGGCGAGCAGTACTTC. Variable domain in full (rest from reference TRBV7-2 and TRBJ2-7): GAGVSQSPSNKVTEKGKDVELRCDPISGHTALYWYRQSLGQGLEFLIYFQGNSAPDKSGLPSDRFSAERTGGSVSTLTIQRTQQEDSAVYLCASSLTGEQYFGPGTRLTVT.

This chain uses TRBV25-1 with TRBJ2-7, with 7 nucleotides matching TRBD1. The V segment lost 2 bases and the J segment 3 bases; nucleotides outside the gene matches: 1. CDR3 size: 13 residues. Germline assignment: CDR1 MGHDK and CDR2 SYGVNS. CDR3 protein: CASSEQGDYEQYF. The DNA for the CDR3 is TGTGCCAGCAGTGAACAGGGGGACTACGAGCAGTACTTC.

This clone occurred once. This sequence joins TRBV29-1 and TRBJ1-2, with D tentatively TRBD1 (5 bases). Trimming removed 4 bases at V and 8 bases at J, with 17 bases between. The CDR3 consists of 13 residues. The germline V gene encodes CDR1 SQVTM and CDR2 ANQGSEA. The CDR3 DNA is TGCAGCGTTGGGGGCAGCGAGTCGTGGGGCTACACCTTC. It encodes CSVGGSESWGYTF.

This sequence joins TRBV9 and TRBJ2-1; 11 positions match TRBD2. CDR1 SGDLS and CDR2 YYNGEE come from the germline V gene. The V segment lost 5 bases and the J segment 6 bases; nucleotides outside the gene matches: 4. This CDR3 contains 14 residues. As DNA, the CDR3 is TGTGCCAGCAGTATAGCGGGGGGGCCCAATGAGCAGTTCTTC. This translates into CASSIAGGPNEQFF.

J is TRBJ2-7 and V is TRBV5-1; 11 bases are a match to TRBD1. In germline, CDR1 is SGHRS, CDR2 YFSETQ. The CDR3 totals 15 residues. With 3 bases clipped from V and 1 base from J, the junction kept 3 bases outside the gene matches. The CDR3 spells CASSWTGGGSYEQYF. The DNA of the CDR3 is TGCGCCAGCAGCTGGACAGGGGGCGGTTCCTACGAGCAGTACTTC.

The rearrangement links TRBV2 to TRBJ2-5; no definite D call. The DNA end lines up better with TRBJ2-7; the J call may be wrong. The germline V gene has CDR1 SNHLY and CDR2 FYNNEI. The CDR3 totals 11 residues. CDR3 residues: CASSSSYEQYF. The CDR3 region has the DNA TGTGCCAGCAGTTCAAGCTACGAGCAGTACTTC.

This rearrangement joins TRBV6-4 to TRBJ2-1; maybe TRBD2 (5 bases). Germline values: CDR1 MRHNA, CDR2 SNTAGT. V lost 2 bases and J 5 bases, leaving 10 bases between the germline ends. The length of the CDR3 is 14 residues. The CDR3 loop is CASSDGEPNNEQFF. DNA of the CDR3: TGTGCCAGCAGTGACGGGGAGCCCAACAATGAGCAGTTCTTC.

The genes are TRBV7-9 and TRBJ2-2; perhaps TRBD2 as D (5 bases). The CDR3 totals 14 residues. Germline lookup yields CDR1 SEHNR and CDR2 FQNEAQ (reference sequence). Trimming took 3 bases from V and 4 from J, leaving 9 bases between them. The CDR3 protein is CASSFRAVTGELFF. Here the CDR3 DNA reads TGTGCCAGCAGCTTTAGAGCGGTCACCGGGGAGCTGTTTTTT.